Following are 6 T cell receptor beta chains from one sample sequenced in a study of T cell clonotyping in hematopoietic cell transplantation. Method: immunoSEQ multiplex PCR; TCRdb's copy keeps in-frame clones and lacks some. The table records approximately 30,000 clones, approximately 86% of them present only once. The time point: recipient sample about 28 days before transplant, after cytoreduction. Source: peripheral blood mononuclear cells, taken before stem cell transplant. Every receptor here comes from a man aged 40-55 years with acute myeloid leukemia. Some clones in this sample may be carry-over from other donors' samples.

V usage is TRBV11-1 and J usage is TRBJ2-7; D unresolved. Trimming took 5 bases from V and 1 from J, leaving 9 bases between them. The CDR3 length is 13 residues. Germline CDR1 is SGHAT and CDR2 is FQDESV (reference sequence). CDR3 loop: CASSPTGSYEQYF. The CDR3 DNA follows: TGTGCCAGCAGCCCGACCGGTTCCTACGAGCAGTACTTC.

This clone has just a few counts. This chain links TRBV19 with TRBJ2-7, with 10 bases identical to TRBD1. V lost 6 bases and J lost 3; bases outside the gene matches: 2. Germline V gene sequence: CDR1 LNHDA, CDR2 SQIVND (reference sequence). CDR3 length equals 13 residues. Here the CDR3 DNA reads TGTGCCAGTAGAGGACAGGGGGGCTACGAGCAGTACTTC. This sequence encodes CASRGQGGYEQYF.

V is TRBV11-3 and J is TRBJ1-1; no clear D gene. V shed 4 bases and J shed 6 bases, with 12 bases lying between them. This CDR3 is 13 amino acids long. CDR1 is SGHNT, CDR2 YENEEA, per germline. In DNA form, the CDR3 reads TGTGCCAGCAGCTCTATAGGAATCTCTGAAGCTTTCTTT. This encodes CASSSIGISEAFF. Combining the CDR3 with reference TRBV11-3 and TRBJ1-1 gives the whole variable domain EAGVVQSPRYKIIEKKQPVAFWCNPISGHNTLYWYLQNLGQGPELLIRYENEEAVDDSQLPKDRFSAERLKGVDSTLKIQPAELGDSAVYLCASSSIGISEAFFGQGTRLTVV.

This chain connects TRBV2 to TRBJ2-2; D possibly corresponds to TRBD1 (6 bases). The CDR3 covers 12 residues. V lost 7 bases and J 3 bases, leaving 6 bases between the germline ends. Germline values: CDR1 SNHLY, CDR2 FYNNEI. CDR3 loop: CASTGDTGELFF. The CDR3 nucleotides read TGTGCCAGCACAGGGGACACCGGGGAGCTGTTTTTT. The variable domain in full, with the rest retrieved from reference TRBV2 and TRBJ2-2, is EPEVTQTPSHQVTQMGQEVILRCVPISNHLYFYWYRQILGQKVEFLVSFYNNEISEKSEIFDDQFSVERPDGSNFTLKIRSTKLEDSAMYFCASTGDTGELFFGEGSRLTVL.

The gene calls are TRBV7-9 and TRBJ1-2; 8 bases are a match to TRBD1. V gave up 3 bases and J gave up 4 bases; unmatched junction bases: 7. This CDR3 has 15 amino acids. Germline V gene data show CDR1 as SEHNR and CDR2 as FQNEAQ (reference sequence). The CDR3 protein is CASSFGQGSPYGYTF. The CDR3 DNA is TGTGCCAGCAGCTTCGGACAGGGCTCGCCCTATGGCTACACCTTC.

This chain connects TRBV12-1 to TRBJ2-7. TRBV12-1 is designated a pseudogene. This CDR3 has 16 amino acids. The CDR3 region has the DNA TGTGCCAGCAGCTTTGGGGGCCCGGGATGCGCCTACGAGCAGTACTTC. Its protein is CASSFGGPGCAYEQYF.